These 12 T cell receptor beta chains originate from one sample sequenced in a study of blood T cell repertoires in COVID-19. The table came from immunoSEQ multiplex PCR; TCRdb's copy has only in-frame clones and leaves some out. The sample lists 95,000 to 150,000 clones, under 90% occurring once. The sequenced sample was peripheral blood. The receptors originated from a woman in her seventies with acute or convalescent COVID-19.

This rearrangement joins TRBV6-6 to TRBJ1-2, with 7 nucleotides matching TRBD1. The CDR3 is 14 residues long. V lost 7 bases, J lost 4 bases, and 9 bases stayed unmatched. From germline, CDR1 is MNHNY and CDR2 SVGAGI (reference sequence). The CDR3 DNA reads as TGTGCCAGCACCCAAAATACAGGGGCCTATGGCTACACCTTC. It translates to CASTQNTGAYGYTF.

This chain links TRBV12-5 with TRBJ2-5; 13 bases map to TRBD2. The V gene end was trimmed by 2 bases and the J gene end by 4 bases; junction bases not matched to a gene: 7. The CDR3 length is 17 residues. Looked up from germline, CDR1 is LGHNT and CDR2 is FRNRAP. CDR3 nucleotide sequence: TGTGCTAGTGGTTTGTCGCCGGGACTAGCGGGGACAGAGACCCAGTACTTC. Protein: CASGLSPGLAGTETQYF.

This chain links TRBV12-3 or TRBV12-4 with TRBJ1-2, with D uncertain. Deletions cut 2 bases from V and 7 bases from J, with 8 bases between. The CDR3 has 12 amino acids. CDR3 residues: CASSLSLSGYTF. The CDR3 nucleotides read TGTGCCAGCAGTTTATCTCTCTCTGGCTACACCTTC.

The V gene is TRBV13, the J gene TRBJ1-2; D is possibly TRBD1 (5 bases). CDR3 length: 14 amino acids. Germline CDR1 and CDR2: PRHDT and FYEKMQ (reference sequence). Between the trimmed V and J ends, which lost 0 bases and 3 bases, there was a span of 8 bases. CDR3 in amino acids: CASSLGQGDYGYTF. CDR3 nucleotides: TGTGCCAGCAGCTTAGGCCAGGGTGACTATGGCTACACCTTC.

The rearrangement uses TRBV11-3 and TRBJ2-7; 7 bases are a match to TRBD1. V was pared by 5 bases and J by 3 bases, with 13 bases of the junction left unmatched. The CDR3 loop spans 16 amino acids. Germline CDR1 and CDR2: SGHNT and YENEEA. In nucleotides, the CDR3 is TGTGCCAGCAGCAAATCACAGGGGCGCCTCCACTACGAGCAGTACGTC. Amino acids: CASSKSQGRLHYEQYV.

The rearrangement uses TRBV4-3 and TRBJ1-2; D perhaps matches TRBD1 (5 bases). This CDR3 is 16 amino acids long. V lost 1 base to trimming and J lost 0 bases, with 12 bases between them. Per germline, CDR1 LGHNA and CDR2 YSLEER. CDR3: CASSQAAETANYGYTF. The CDR3 coding sequence is TGCGCCAGCAGCCAAGCTGCCGAGACAGCTAACTATGGCTACACCTTC.

The chain employs TRBV7-9 and TRBJ2-3; TRBD2 is a possible D gene (5 bases). This CDR3 has 12 amino acids. Between the trimmed V and J ends, which lost 1 base and 12 bases, there was a span of 11 bases. CDR1 SEHNR and CDR2 FQNEAQ come from the germline V gene (reference sequence). For the CDR3, the DNA is TGTGCCAGCAGCTTAGAACTAGTCGCTCAGTATTTT. It translates to CASSLELVAQYF.

V is TRBV15 and J is TRBJ1-2; D is perhaps TRBD1 (6 bases). This CDR3 has 13 amino acids. V was clipped by 9 bases and J by 0 bases, with 11 bases between them. The germline V gene encodes CDR1 LNHNV and CDR2 YYDKDF (reference sequence). CDR3 sequence: CATGQPANYGYTF. CDR3 bases: TGTGCCACAGGACAGCCTGCTAACTATGGCTACACCTTC.

The chain combines TRBV24-1 with TRBJ2-7; TRBD1 matches at 12 bases. The CDR3 is 18 residues long. Per the germline V gene, CDR1 is KGHDR and CDR2 is SFDVKD. J gave up 3 bases and V 9 bases, and 17 bases lay outside the gene matches. Here the CDR3 DNA reads TGTGCCACCCCCGTCGGGGGACAGGGGGCGGTCGGAAACTACGAGCAGTACTTC. Its translation: CATPVGGQGAVGNYEQYF.

The chain combines TRBV18 with TRBJ1-6; 8 bases match TRBD1. Germline loops: CDR1 KGHSH, CDR2 LQKENI. The CDR3 has 15 amino acids. V lost 3 bases to trimming and J lost 9 bases; unmatched junction nucleotides: 7. The CDR3 sequence: CASSPVAGQVSPLHF. The CDR3 coding sequence is TGTGCCAGCTCACCGGTTGCGGGACAGGTTTCACCCCTCCACTTT.

The V call is TRBV5-6, the J call TRBJ2-2; D is unclear. This CDR3 has 12 amino acids. Deletions cut 0 bases from V and 13 bases from J, with 10 bases between. The germline CDR1 and CDR2 sequences are SGHDT and YYEEEE. CDR3 sequence (DNA): TGTGCCAGCAGCTTGGACCGTAGTGGGCTGTTTTTT. This sequence encodes CASSLDRSGLFF. Using reference TRBV5-6 and TRBJ2-2 for the parts outside the CDR3, the full variable domain is DAGVTQSPTHLIKTRGQQVTLRCSPKSGHDTVSWYQQALGQGPQFIFQYYEEEERQRGNFPDRFSGHQFPNYSSELNVNALLLGDSALYLCASSLDRSGLFFGEGSRLTVL.

This chain links TRBV5-6 with TRBJ2-1, with D perhaps matching TRBD2 (6 bases). Looked up from germline, CDR1 is SGHDT and CDR2 is YYEEEE. Trimming took off 4 bases at V and 9 bases at J, with 29 bases between the two ends. The CDR3 consists of 18 residues. The CDR3 protein is CASSQSGGGSFRMGEQFF. For the CDR3, the DNA is TGTGCCAGCAGCCAGTCGGGCGGAGGGAGTTTCAGAATGGGTGAGCAGTTCTTC.